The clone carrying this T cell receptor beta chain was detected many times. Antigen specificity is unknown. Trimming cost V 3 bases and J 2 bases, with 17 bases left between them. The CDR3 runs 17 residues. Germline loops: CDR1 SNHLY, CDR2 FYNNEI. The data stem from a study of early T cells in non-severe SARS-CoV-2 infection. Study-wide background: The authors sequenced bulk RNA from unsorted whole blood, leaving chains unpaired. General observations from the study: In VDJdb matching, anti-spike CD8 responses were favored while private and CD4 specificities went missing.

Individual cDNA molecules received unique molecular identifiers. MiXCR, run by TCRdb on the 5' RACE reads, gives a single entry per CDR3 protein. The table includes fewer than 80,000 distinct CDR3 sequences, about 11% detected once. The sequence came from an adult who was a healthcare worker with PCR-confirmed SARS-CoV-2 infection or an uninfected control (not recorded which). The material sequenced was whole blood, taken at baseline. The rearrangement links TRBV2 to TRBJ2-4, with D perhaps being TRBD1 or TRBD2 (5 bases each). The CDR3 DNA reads TGTGCCAGCAGTGAGTCGATAGGGGTAGCGACCAAAAACATTCAGTACTTC. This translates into CASSESIGVATKNIQYF.